One and the same sample provided the 9 T cell receptor beta chains below, sequenced in a study of CD8 T cells in ankylosing spondylitis. MiXCR, run by TCRdb on the 5' RACE reads, gives a single entry per CDR3 protein. The profile shows 200,000 to 250,000 distinct CDR3 sequences, about 10% of them singletons. Sequencing was done on a sample of blood, either unsorted or a sorted T cell fraction (not recorded which). Receptor source: a male donor with ankylosing spondylitis or in good health (not recorded which).

This clonotype came up many times. The chain combines TRBV6-5 with TRBJ2-5, with TRBD2 matching 8 bases. Germline V CDR1 and CDR2: MNHEY, SVGAGI. This CDR3 has 14 residues. V shed 4 bases and J 7 bases; nucleotides not matched to a gene: 8. The CDR3 nucleotides read TGTGCCAGCAGTTCGGGTAGCGGGGCATGGACCCAGTACTTC. Amino acid sequence: CASSSGSGAWTQYF.

This clonotype was detected many times. The chain couples TRBV5-1 to TRBJ1-1; D gene uncertain. CDR1 and CDR2 (germline): SGHRS, YFSETQ. Trimming stripped 3 bases from V and 3 bases from J, with 12 bases between. The CDR3 totals 14 residues. In DNA, the CDR3 is TGCGCCAGCAGCTCGGGCAATCGCGACACTGAAGCTTTCTTT. Its translation is CASSSGNRDTEAFF. Filled out from reference TRBV5-1 and TRBJ1-1, the complete variable domain reads KAGVTQTPRYLIKTRGQQVTLSCSPISGHRSVSWYQQTPGQGLQFLFEYFSETQRNKGNFPGRFSGRQFSNSRSEMNVSTLELGDSALYLCASSSGNRDTEAFFGQGTRLTVV.

This clonotype occurred a few times. V and J are TRBV11-2 and TRBJ2-3; D is undetermined. From germline, CDR1 is SGHAT and CDR2 FQNNGV. The V end was cut by 2 bases, the J end by 2 bases, with 11 bases between. The CDR3 has 15 amino acids. The chain's CDR3 is CASSLYASTTDTQYF. CDR3 bases: TGTGCCAGCAGCTTATACGCAAGTACCACAGATACGCAGTATTTT.

This clonotype was seen repeatedly, ten times or more. The gene calls are TRBV3-1 and TRBJ2-2, with D hard to call. Germline values: CDR1 LGHDT, CDR2 YNNKEL (reference sequence). The CDR3 length is 11 residues. V lost 3 bases and J lost 7, with 3 bases in between. The CDR3 loop reads CASSQGGELFF. CDR3 nucleotides: TGTGCCAGCAGCCAGGGCGGGGAGCTGTTTTTT.

As concerns this clonotype: A much larger clone is a single base away; this may be a read error. The rearrangement links TRBV3-1 to TRBJ2-1; 9 bases align to TRBD2. The CDR3 sequence is 15 residues long. Germline V gene lookup returns CDR1 LGHDT and CDR2 YNNKEL (reference sequence). V dropped 1 base and J dropped 5; count of bases not matched to a gene: 3. CDR3 DNA sequence: TGTGCCAGCAGCCAAGCCCTAGCGGGGCACAATGAGCAGTTCTTC. It yields the protein CASSQALAGHNEQFF.

This clonotype appeared many times. The V gene is TRBV1, the J gene TRBJ2-4. TRBV1 is shown as a pseudogene. The CDR3 contains 15 residues. CDR3 nucleotides: TGCACCAGCAGCCAGGAGGGGGTAGCCAAAAACATTCAGTACTTC. Its protein product is CTSSQEGVAKNIQYF.

This clonotype has ten or more counts. V usage is TRBV12-5 and J usage is TRBJ2-7; weak D call: TRBD2 (5 bases). The V gene's germline CDR1 is LGHNT and CDR2 FRNRAP. Trimming removed 7 bases at V and 6 bases at J, with 13 bases between. The CDR3 spans 12 residues. For the CDR3, the DNA is TGTGCTAGTGTAGAGGGCCTGGGCGAGCAGTACTTC. This codes for CASVEGLGEQYF.

This sequence joins TRBV7-6 and TRBJ2-5, with D perhaps TRBD2 (5 bases). Trimming left V 5 bases short and J 1 base short, with 11 bases between. In germline, CDR1 is SGHVS, CDR2 FNYEAQ. The CDR3 runs to 14 residues. The CDR3: CASSRARAQETQYF. The DNA of the CDR3 is TGTGCCAGCAGCCGTGCGAGGGCCCAAGAGACCCAGTACTTC.

The CDR3 here is CASSPATGDNEQFF. In DNA, the CDR3 is TGTGCCAGCTCACCAGCGACAGGTGACAATGAGCAGTTCTTC. The rearrangement uses TRBV18 and TRBJ2-1; possibly TRBD1 for D (6 bases). From germline, CDR1 is KGHSH and CDR2 LQKENI. This CDR3 has 14 residues. The V gene lost 2 bases and the J gene lost 5 bases, with 10 bases spanning the gap.